What follows describes a single TCR beta chain. This sample was taken from a study of blood T cell repertoires in COVID-19. The table came from immunoSEQ multiplex PCR; TCRdb's copy has only in-frame clones and leaves some out. The sample holds under 500,000 clones, 85% to 90% seen once. The ends were cut back, 2 bases at V and 9 bases at J, with 15 bases in the middle. Germline CDR1 and CDR2: ENHRY and SYGVKD. CDR3 length equals 14 residues. The sequencing sample was made of PBMCs or T cells enriched from blood (not recorded which). This sequence was found in a young man who had recovered from COVID-19. This chain links TRBV10-3 with TRBJ2-3, with D possibly matching TRBD1 (7 bases). The CDR3: CAISEGGTEVTQYF. CDR3 DNA sequence: TGTGCCATCAGTGAGGGAGGGACAGAAGTAACGCAGTATTTT.